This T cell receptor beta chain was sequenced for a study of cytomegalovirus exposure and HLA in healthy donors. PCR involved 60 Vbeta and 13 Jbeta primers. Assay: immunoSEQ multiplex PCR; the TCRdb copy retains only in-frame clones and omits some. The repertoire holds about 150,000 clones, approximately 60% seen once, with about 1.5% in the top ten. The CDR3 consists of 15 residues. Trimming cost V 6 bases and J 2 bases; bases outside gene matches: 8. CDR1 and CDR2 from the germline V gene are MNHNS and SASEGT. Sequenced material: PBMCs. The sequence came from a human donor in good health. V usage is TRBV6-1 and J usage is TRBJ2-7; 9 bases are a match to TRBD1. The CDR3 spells CASRVAGTGPYEQYF. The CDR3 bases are TGTGCCAGCAGAGTTGCCGGGACAGGGCCCTACGAGCAGTACTTC.